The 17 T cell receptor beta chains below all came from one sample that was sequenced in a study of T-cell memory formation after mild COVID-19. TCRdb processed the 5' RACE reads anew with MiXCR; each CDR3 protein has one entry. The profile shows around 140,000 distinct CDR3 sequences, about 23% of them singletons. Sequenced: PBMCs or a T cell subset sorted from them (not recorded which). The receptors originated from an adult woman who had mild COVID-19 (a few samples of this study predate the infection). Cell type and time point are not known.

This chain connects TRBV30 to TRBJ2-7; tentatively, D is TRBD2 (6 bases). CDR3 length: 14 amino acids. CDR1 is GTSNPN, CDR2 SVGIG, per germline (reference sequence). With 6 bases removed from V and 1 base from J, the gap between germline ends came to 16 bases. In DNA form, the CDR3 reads TGTGCCTGCCCACTCTCGGGGACTTCCTACGAGCAGTACTTC. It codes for CACPLSGTSYEQYF. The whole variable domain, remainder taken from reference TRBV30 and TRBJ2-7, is SQTIHQWPATLVQPVGSPLSLECTVEGTSNPNLYWYRQAAGRGLQLLFYSVGIGQISSEVPQNLSASRPQDRQFILSSKKLLLSDSGFYLCACPLSGTSYEQYFGPGTRLTVT.

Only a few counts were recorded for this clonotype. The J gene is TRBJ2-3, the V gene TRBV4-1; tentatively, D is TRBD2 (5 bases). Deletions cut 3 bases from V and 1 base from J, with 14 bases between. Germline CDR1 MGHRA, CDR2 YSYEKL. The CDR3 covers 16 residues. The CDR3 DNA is TGCGCCAGCAGCCAGGAGGTCGGGTCAGGCACAGATACGCAGTATTTT. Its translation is CASSQEVGSGTDTQYF.

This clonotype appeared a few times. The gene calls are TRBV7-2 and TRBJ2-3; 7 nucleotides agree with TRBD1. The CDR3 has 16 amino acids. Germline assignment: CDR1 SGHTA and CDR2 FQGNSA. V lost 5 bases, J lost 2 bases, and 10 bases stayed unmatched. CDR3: CASSQEPGQFTDTQYF. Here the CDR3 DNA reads TGTGCCAGCAGCCAAGAACCGGGACAGTTCACAGATACGCAGTATTTT.

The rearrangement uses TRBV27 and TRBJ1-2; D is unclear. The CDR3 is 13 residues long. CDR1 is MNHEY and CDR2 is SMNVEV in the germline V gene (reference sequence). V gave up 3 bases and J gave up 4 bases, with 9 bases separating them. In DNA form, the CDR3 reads TGTGCCAGCAGTTTTAGGGAATCCTATGGCTACACCTTC. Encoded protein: CASSFRESYGYTF.

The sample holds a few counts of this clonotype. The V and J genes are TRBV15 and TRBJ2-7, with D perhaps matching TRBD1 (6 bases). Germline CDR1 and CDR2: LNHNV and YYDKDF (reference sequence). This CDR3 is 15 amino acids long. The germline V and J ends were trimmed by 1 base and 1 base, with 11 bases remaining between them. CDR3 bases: TGTGCCACCAGCAGAGCCCCGGACAGTTCCTACGAGCAGTACTTC. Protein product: CATSRAPDSSYEQYF.

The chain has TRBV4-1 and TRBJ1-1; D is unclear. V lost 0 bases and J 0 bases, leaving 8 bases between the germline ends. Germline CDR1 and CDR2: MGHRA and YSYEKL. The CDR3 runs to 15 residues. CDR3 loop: CASSQETQVNTEAFF. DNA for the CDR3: TGCGCCAGCAGCCAAGAGACCCAGGTGAACACTGAAGCTTTCTTT.

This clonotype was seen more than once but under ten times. DNA for the CDR3: TGTGCCACCTCAAGTGGGGGCGCGAACTATGGCTACACCTTC. Its protein is CATSSGGANYGYTF. The rearrangement joins TRBV24-1 to TRBJ1-2; tentatively, D is TRBD1 (6 bases). Per germline, CDR1 KGHDR and CDR2 SFDVKD. The CDR3 covers 14 residues. V shed 9 bases and J shed 2 bases, with 15 bases lying between them.

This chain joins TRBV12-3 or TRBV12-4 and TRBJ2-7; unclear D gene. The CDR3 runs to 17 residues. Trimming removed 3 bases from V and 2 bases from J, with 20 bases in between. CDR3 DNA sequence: TGTGCCAGCAGTTTGGGTCGGCTGGCAGACCGAGCCTACGAGCAGTACTTC. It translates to CASSLGRLADRAYEQYF.

The CDR3 DNA reads TGCGCCAGCAGCTTGGACACGGGGGAGGACTACGAGCAGTACTTC. Protein sequence: CASSLDTGEDYEQYF. The rearrangement uses TRBV5-1 and TRBJ2-7; D may be TRBD2 (6 bases). Germline lookup yields CDR1 SGHRS and CDR2 YFSETQ. Deletions cut 0 bases from V and 3 bases from J, with 13 bases between. The CDR3 is 15 amino acids.

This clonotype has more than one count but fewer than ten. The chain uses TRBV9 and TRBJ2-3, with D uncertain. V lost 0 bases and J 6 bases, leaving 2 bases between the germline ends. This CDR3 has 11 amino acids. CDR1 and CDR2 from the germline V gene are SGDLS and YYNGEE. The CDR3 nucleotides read TGTGCCAGCAGCGTAGAGGATACGCAGTATTTT. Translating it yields CASSVEDTQYF.

CDR3 DNA sequence: TGTGCCAGCAGTGAATCTCGCGGGGGGATGTACGAGCAGTACTTC. This gives the protein CASSESRGGMYEQYF. The genes are TRBV25-1 and TRBJ2-7; TRBD2 agrees at 8 bases. V gave up 1 base and J gave up 4 bases; unmatched junction bases: 6. This CDR3 is built from 15 residues. The V gene's germline CDR1 is MGHDK and CDR2 SYGVNS.

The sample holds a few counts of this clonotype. The CDR3 nucleotides are TGTGCCACACAGGACAGGCGCACCTACGAGCAGTACTTC. It specifies CATQDRRTYEQYF. The rearrangement uses TRBV24-1 and TRBJ2-7, with TRBD1 identical over 7 bases. Germline V gene lookup returns CDR1 KGHDR and CDR2 SFDVKD. CDR3 length equals 13 residues. The V segment lost 10 bases and the J segment 2 bases; nucleotides outside the gene matches: 7.

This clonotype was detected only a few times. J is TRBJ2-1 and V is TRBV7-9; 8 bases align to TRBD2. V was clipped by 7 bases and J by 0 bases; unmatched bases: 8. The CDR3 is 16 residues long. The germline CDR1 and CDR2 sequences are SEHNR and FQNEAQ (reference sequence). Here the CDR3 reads CASILSGETSYNEQFF. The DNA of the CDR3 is TGTGCCAGCATCCTTAGCGGGGAGACCTCCTACAATGAGCAGTTCTTC.

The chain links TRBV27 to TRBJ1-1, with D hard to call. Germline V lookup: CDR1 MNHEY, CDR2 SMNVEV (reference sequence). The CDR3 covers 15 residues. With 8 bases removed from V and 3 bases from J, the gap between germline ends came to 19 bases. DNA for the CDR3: TGTGCCAGCTCACAGTCCGGAGAAGCGTACACTGAAGCTTTCTTT. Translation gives CASSQSGEAYTEAFF.

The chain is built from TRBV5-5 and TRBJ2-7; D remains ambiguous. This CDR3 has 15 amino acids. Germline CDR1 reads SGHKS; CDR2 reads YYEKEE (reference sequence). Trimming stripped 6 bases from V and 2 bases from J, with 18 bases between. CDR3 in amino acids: CASNAGFSAAYEQYF. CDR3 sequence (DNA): TGTGCCAGCAATGCCGGATTTTCAGCAGCCTACGAGCAGTACTTC.

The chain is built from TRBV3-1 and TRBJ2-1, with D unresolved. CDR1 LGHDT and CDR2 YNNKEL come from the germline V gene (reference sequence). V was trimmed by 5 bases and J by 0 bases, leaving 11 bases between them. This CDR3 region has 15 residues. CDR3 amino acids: CASSAAGTSYNEQFF. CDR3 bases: TGTGCCAGCAGCGCCGCAGGTACCTCCTACAATGAGCAGTTCTTC.

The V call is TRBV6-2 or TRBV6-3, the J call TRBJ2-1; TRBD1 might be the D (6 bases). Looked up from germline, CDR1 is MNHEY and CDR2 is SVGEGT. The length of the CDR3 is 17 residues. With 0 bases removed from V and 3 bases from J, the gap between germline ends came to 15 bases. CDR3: CASSYSADRTFYNEQFF. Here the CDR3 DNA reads TGTGCCAGCAGTTACTCAGCCGACAGGACCTTCTACAATGAGCAGTTCTTC.